One sample yielded the 16 T cell receptor beta chains listed below, sequenced in a study of graft-versus-host responses after intestinal transplantation (dated by TCRdb to about 2021). The method behind the library was the immunoSEQ multiplex PCR assay. TCRdb took over this immuneACCESS table, retaining in-frame rearrangements with V and J assigned. Such tables are incomplete; in checked studies, under half of the missing clones stem from an unresolved V gene, and the remainder is unexplained. This sample has 43,000 or so clones in its table, and about 94% of those were observed once. Roughly 1.4% of the sample lies in the top ten. Sequences were derived from PBMCs, sampled more than 310 days after intestinal transplant. These TCRs come from a human patient who received an intestinal transplant, so some T cells may come from the graft donor.

The chain couples TRBV23-1 to TRBJ2-5, with 8 nucleotides matching TRBD1. TRBV23-1 is labeled an ORF, and its function is uncertain. V lost 3 bases and J lost 0; bases outside the gene matches: 0. This CDR3 is built from 14 residues. CDR3 in DNA: TGCGCCAGCAGTCAGGACAGGGACCAAGAGACCCAGTACTTC. This encodes CASSQDRDQETQYF.

The chain recombines TRBV5-1 with TRBJ1-1; D is perhaps TRBD1 (5 bases). Germline CDR1 is SGHRS and CDR2 is YFSETQ. V lost 2 bases, J lost 3 bases, and 20 bases lay in between. The CDR3 covers 17 residues. CDR3 amino acids: CASSFIWPGEGYTEAFF. CDR3 sequence (DNA): TGCGCCAGCAGCTTTATTTGGCCCGGGGAGGGGTACACTGAAGCTTTCTTT.

This chain uses TRBV28 with TRBJ1-5, with D hard to call. Looked up from germline, CDR1 is MDHEN and CDR2 is SYDVKM. V dropped 0 bases and J dropped 2 bases, with 11 bases sitting between them. This CDR3 region has 16 residues. CDR3 amino acids: CASSLWFGYGNQPQHF. DNA for the CDR3: TGTGCCAGCAGTTTATGGTTCGGTTACGGCAATCAGCCCCAGCATTTT.

V gene TRBV4-1 combines with J gene TRBJ2-7, with TRBD1 matching over 9 bases. Per germline, CDR1 MGHRA and CDR2 YSYEKL. The trim removed 3 bases at V and 3 bases at J, leaving 3 bases unmatched. CDR3 length: 14 residues. In DNA form, the CDR3 reads TGCGCCAGCAGCCACTGGGGACAGGGCTACGAGCAGTACTTC. Protein product: CASSHWGQGYEQYF.

The chain recombines TRBV2 with TRBJ2-7, with 9 bases identical to TRBD2. CDR1 and CDR2 (germline): SNHLY, FYNNEI. The CDR3 spans 15 residues. Losses at the gene ends were 0 bases for V and 3 bases for J; bases not matched to a gene: 3. The DNA of the CDR3 is TGTGCCAGCAGTGAAGCTGGAGCGGGGGGCTACGAGCAGTACTTC. This encodes CASSEAGAGGYEQYF.

The chain links TRBV4-3 to TRBJ1-1; D gene uncertain. This CDR3 comprises 15 residues. V gave up 5 bases and J gave up 0 bases, with 13 bases separating them. Germline V gene data show CDR1 as LGHNA and CDR2 as YSLEER. CDR3 protein: CASSVRGWMNTEAFF. The CDR3 DNA follows: TGCGCCAGCAGCGTTCGGGGATGGATGAACACTGAAGCTTTCTTT.

The rearrangement joins TRBV11-1 to TRBJ2-7; a possible D gene is TRBD2 (6 bases). The CDR3 is 14 residues long. Trimming removed 5 bases from V and 0 bases from J, with 11 bases in between. CDR1 is SGHAT and CDR2 is FQDESV in the germline V gene (reference sequence). Here the CDR3 DNA reads TGTGCCAGCAGCACCAGGAGGGACTCCTACGAGCAGTACTTC. Encoded protein: CASSTRRDSYEQYF. Full variable domain (rest looked up from reference TRBV11-1 and TRBJ2-7): EAEVAQSPRYKITEKSQAVAFWCDPISGHATLYWYRQILGQGPELLVQFQDESVVDDSQLPKDRFSAERLKGVDSTLKIQPAELGDSAMYLCASSTRRDSYEQYFGPGTRLTVT.

This chain links TRBV6-1 with TRBJ2-7; perhaps TRBD1 as D (5 bases). The CDR3 has 14 amino acids. V shed 1 base and J shed 5 bases, with 12 bases lying between them. The germline gives CDR1 MNHNS, CDR2 SASEGT. CDR3 DNA sequence: TGTGCCAGCAGTGAAGGACGGCAGGGCAACGAGCAGTACTTC. This codes for CASSEGRQGNEQYF.

The V gene is TRBV13, the J gene TRBJ2-3, with 12 bases aligning to TRBD2. The trim removed 1 base at V and 8 bases at J, leaving 10 bases unmatched. This CDR3 has 17 amino acids. CDR1 is PRHDT, CDR2 FYEKMQ, per germline (reference sequence). The CDR3 region has the DNA TGTGCCAGCAGCTTAGAGGCCAGACTAGCGGGAGAGGGTACGCAGTATTTT. Amino acids: CASSLEARLAGEGTQYF.

With regard to this clone: At one end, the junction sequence differs from germline, possibly due to a read error. The chain combines TRBV7-6 with TRBJ1-1; possibly TRBD1 for D (5 bases). Germline V gene lookup returns CDR1 SGHVS and CDR2 FNYEAQ. CDR3 size: 13 residues. The CDR3 sequence: CANSLGQSAEAFF. CDR3 DNA: TGTGCCAACAGCTTAGGACAATCGGCTGAAGCTTTCTTT.

The chain carries TRBV5-5 and TRBJ2-3; D remains unclear. The germline V and J ends were trimmed by 2 bases and 2 bases, with 12 bases remaining between them. CDR1 and CDR2 from the germline V gene are SGHKS and YYEKEE (reference sequence). CDR3 length: 15 residues. In DNA form, the CDR3 reads TGTGCCAGCAGCTTAGGATGGGCGACCACAGATACGCAGTATTTT. This gives the protein CASSLGWATTDTQYF.

The chain couples TRBV5-1 to TRBJ2-3, with 11 bases that match TRBD2. The germline CDR1 and CDR2 sequences are SGHRS and YFSETQ. V lost 0 bases and J lost 3; bases outside the gene matches: 9. CDR3 length equals 18 residues. The CDR3 is CASSLASGGIPFTDTQYF. In nucleotides, the CDR3 is TGCGCCAGCAGCTTGGCTAGCGGGGGGATCCCATTTACAGATACGCAGTATTTT.

This chain connects TRBV6-6 to TRBJ1-1; no clear D gene. V shed 2 bases and J shed 5 bases, with 9 bases lying between them. The CDR3 length is 13 residues. Germline CDR1 MNHNY, CDR2 SVGAGI (reference sequence). CDR3 sequence: CASSYGVGTEAFF. CDR3 nucleotide sequence: TGTGCCAGCAGTTACGGGGTTGGAACTGAAGCTTTCTTT.

The chain has TRBV5-1 and TRBJ2-7; no definite D call. V lost 1 base and J lost 7, with 12 bases in between. The germline CDR1 and CDR2 sequences are SGHRS and YFSETQ. This CDR3 is 13 amino acids long. CDR3 sequence reads: CASSLSDPMEQYF. The DNA for the CDR3 is TGCGCCAGCAGCTTGTCGGACCCCATGGAGCAGTACTTC.

The chain uses TRBV4-1 and TRBJ1-1, with 10 bases aligning to TRBD1. Per the germline V gene, CDR1 is MGHRA and CDR2 is YSYEKL. The CDR3 runs 16 residues. J lost 2 bases, V lost 1 base, and 4 bases had no gene match. DNA for the CDR3: TGCGCCAGCAGCCAAGCCGGGACAGGGGAAAACACTGAAGCTTTCTTT. This codes for CASSQAGTGENTEAFF.

This sequence joins TRBV15 and TRBJ1-6; D possibly corresponds to TRBD1 (6 bases). Trimming removed 5 bases from V and 6 bases from J, with 14 bases in between. The germline V gene encodes CDR1 LNHNV and CDR2 YYDKDF (reference sequence). CDR3 size: 15 residues. CDR3 nucleotides: TGTGCCACCAGCCGGGAGGCACAGGGTAATTCACCCCTCCACTTT. It yields the protein CATSREAQGNSPLHF.